This T cell receptor beta chain is drawn from a study of cytomegalovirus exposure and HLA in healthy donors. Vbeta (60) and Jbeta (13) primers were used in the PCR. TCRdb keeps only in-frame clones here, not all; method: immunoSEQ multiplex PCR. The data show some 97,000 clones, more than 65% seen once. This clone occurred once. The antigen is unknown. V shed 5 bases and J shed 7 bases, with 15 bases lying between them. Germline V lookup: CDR1 LNHDA, CDR2 SQIVND (reference sequence). This CDR3 is built from 15 residues. Overall study results and limits: Segments of the TCR beta V type were, in most cases, productive about 87% or about 30% of the time in an earlier analysis.

This TCR was recovered from a woman between 50 and 59 years old in good health and CMV-seropositive. The chain employs TRBV19 and TRBJ1-6; D is ambiguous. The material sequenced was PBMCs. This CDR3 is CASSAPSGFNSPLHF. The CDR3 DNA reads TGTGCCAGTAGTGCCCCTAGTGGTTTCAATTCACCCCTCCACTTT.